Following are 15 T cell receptor beta chains from one sample sequenced in a study of radiation and T cells in renal cell carcinoma. Repertoires were generated with immunoSEQ multiplex PCR, while TCRdb's copy carries only in-frame clones and drops some. The top ten clones hold roughly a tenth of a sample with about 90,000 clones, around four fifths of them seen once. Specified time point: blood 4 weeks post-SBRT, at nephrectomy. Treatment of the sample: 15 Gy SBRT to primary tumor, nephrectomy 4 weeks later. Sequencing was performed on blood, taken from a patient whose treatment included radiotherapy and nephrectomy. Receptors were obtained from a man aged 45-65 years with renal cell carcinoma.

The CDR3 spells CASSEDRGGEQFF. CDR3 bases: TGTGCCAGCAGTGAGGACAGGGGGGGTGAGCAGTTCTTC. The chain links TRBV6-4 to TRBJ2-1; the match to TRBD1 covers 10 bases. The germline gives CDR1 MRHNA, CDR2 SNTAGT. V lost 3 bases and J lost 9; bases outside the gene matches: 2. CDR3 size: 13 residues.

This clone appeared once. V gene TRBV6-5 combines with J gene TRBJ1-5; tentatively, D is TRBD1 (5 bases). The CDR3 spans 13 residues. In germline, CDR1 is MNHEY, CDR2 SVGAGI. Trimming left V 10 bases short and J 7 bases short, with 17 bases between. The CDR3: CATTRDGGQPQHF. DNA of the CDR3: TGTGCCACCACCCGGGACGGAGGCCAGCCCCAGCATTTT.

The chain combines TRBV28 with TRBJ2-5; weak D call: TRBD2 (5 bases). The CDR3 extends over 14 amino acids. Trimming took 6 bases from V and 4 from J, leaving 15 bases between them. Germline V gene sequence: CDR1 MDHEN, CDR2 SYDVKM. The CDR3 sequence is CASSRPSYAETQYF. The CDR3 bases are TGTGCCAGCAGCCGACCTAGCTACGCAGAGACCCAGTACTTC.

The genes are TRBV14 and TRBJ2-7; D unclear. Trimming removed 4 bases at V and 3 bases at J, with 7 bases between. There are 12 residues in the CDR3. CDR1 is SGHDN and CDR2 is FVKESK in the germline V gene. The CDR3 DNA follows: TGTGCCAGCAGCCTCGGTGGCTACGAGCAGTACTTC. Its protein is CASSLGGYEQYF.

This sequence joins TRBV7-2 and TRBJ1-1; a possible D gene is TRBD1 (6 bases). V gave up 6 bases and J gave up 4 bases, with 24 bases separating them. CDR3 length equals 17 residues. Germline V CDR1 and CDR2: SGHTA, FQGNSA. Here the CDR3 reads CASREWTSSLGATEAFF. For the CDR3, the DNA is TGTGCCAGCAGGGAATGGACAAGCTCTCTGGGGGCCACTGAAGCTTTCTTT. Drawing the rest from reference TRBV7-2 and TRBJ1-1, the complete variable domain is GAGVSQSPSNKVTEKGKDVELRCDPISGHTALYWYRQSLGQGLEFLIYFQGNSAPDKSGLPSDRFSAERTGGSVSTLTIQRTQQEDSAVYLCASREWTSSLGATEAFFGQGTRLTVV.

The chain recombines TRBV11-2 with TRBJ2-7; 7 positions agree with TRBD1. J lost 6 bases, V lost 4 bases, and 9 bases had no gene match. This CDR3 has 14 residues. Germline-derived CDR1 and CDR2 are SGHAT and FQNNGV. CDR3 amino acids: CASSSDRDSSEQYF. The CDR3 nucleotides are TGTGCCAGCAGCTCAGACCGGGACAGTAGCGAGCAGTACTTC.

The chain links TRBV2 to TRBJ2-5; 13 bases fit TRBD2. V lost 4 bases to trimming and J lost 6 bases; unmatched junction nucleotides: 5. This CDR3 has 15 amino acids. The V gene's germline CDR1 is SNHLY and CDR2 FYNNEI. The CDR3 bases are TGTGCCAGCAGTGGGGGACTAGCGGGGATCCAGACCCAGTACTTC. This translates into CASSGGLAGIQTQYF.

The chain recombines TRBV19 with TRBJ1-2; D uncertain. Trimming removed 2 bases from V and 2 bases from J, with 6 bases in between. This CDR3 is built from 13 residues. CDR1 and CDR2 (germline): LNHDA, SQIVND (reference sequence). The CDR3 DNA is TGTGCCAGTAGTATACGACGGAACTATGGCTACACCTTC. Translation gives CASSIRRNYGYTF.

V gene TRBV28 combines with J gene TRBJ2-7, with D maybe TRBD1 (5 bases). CDR1 and CDR2 (germline): MDHEN, SYDVKM. The V end was cut by 2 bases, the J end by 2 bases, with 10 bases between. The CDR3 consists of 14 residues. The CDR3 region is CASSLEGATYEQYF. CDR3 bases: TGTGCCAGCAGTTTAGAAGGGGCGACCTACGAGCAGTACTTC.

The J gene is TRBJ2-5, the V gene TRBV27; no clear D. V was cut by 2 bases and J by 1 base, with 5 bases left in between. This CDR3 has 13 amino acids. CDR1 is MNHEY and CDR2 is SMNVEV in the germline V gene (reference sequence). The CDR3 DNA reads as TGTGCCAGCAGTTTAATCGGCCAAGAGACCCAGTACTTC. Translating it yields CASSLIGQETQYF.

The CDR3 sequence: CAWSVPGQGSKKLFF. CDR3 DNA: TGTGCCTGGAGTGTACCGGGACAGGGGTCGAAAAAACTGTTTTTT. The V call is TRBV30, the J call TRBJ1-4, with 10 bases that match TRBD1. The V gene's germline CDR1 is GTSNPN and CDR2 SVGIG (reference sequence). Trimming at V came to 0 bases and at J to 9 bases, leaving 7 bases not matched to a gene. The CDR3 is 15 residues long.

V is TRBV6-6 and J is TRBJ1-6; D is ambiguous. Germline values: CDR1 MNHNY, CDR2 SVGAGI (reference sequence). The length of the CDR3 is 16 residues. V lost 7 bases to trimming and J lost 3 bases, with 16 bases between them. CDR3 protein: CASNPLGNSYNSPLHF. The DNA for the CDR3 is TGTGCCAGCAACCCCTTGGGGAACAGCTATAATTCACCCCTCCACTTT.

V gene TRBV30 combines with J gene TRBJ1-1; D unclear. Germline lookup yields CDR1 GTSNPN and CDR2 SVGIG (reference sequence). CDR3 size: 13 residues. V shed 4 bases and J shed 1 base, with 10 bases lying between them. The CDR3 is CAWNKAQNTEAFF. The CDR3 DNA sequence: TGTGCCTGGAACAAGGCTCAGAACACTGAAGCTTTCTTT. Full variable domain (outside the CDR3, taken from reference TRBV30 and TRBJ1-1): SQTIHQWPATLVQPVGSPLSLECTVEGTSNPNLYWYRQAAGRGLQLLFYSVGIGQISSEVPQNLSASRPQDRQFILSSKKLLLSDSGFYLCAWNKAQNTEAFFGQGTRLTVV.

The chain employs TRBV6-1 and TRBJ2-1, with 11 positions matching TRBD2. The V gene end was trimmed by 4 bases and the J gene end by 9 bases; junction bases not matched to a gene: 11. CDR1 is MNHNS, CDR2 SASEGT, per germline. The CDR3 consists of 16 residues. The CDR3 nucleotides read TGTGCCAGCAGTGGGCGACTAGCGGGAATGGGGACTGAGCAGTTCTTC. It translates to CASSGRLAGMGTEQFF.

This chain links TRBV6-5 with TRBJ1-4; maybe TRBD1 (5 bases). V shed 0 bases and J shed 7 bases, with 12 bases lying between them. This CDR3 is built from 15 residues. Germline loops: CDR1 MNHEY, CDR2 SVGAGI. The CDR3 loop is CASSYSPGLGEKLFF. The CDR3 DNA sequence: TGTGCCAGCAGTTACTCGCCAGGGTTGGGTGAAAAACTGTTTTTT.